The 19 T cell receptor beta chains given below trace back to one sample, sequenced in a study of blood T cell repertoires in COVID-19. TCRdb keeps only in-frame clones here, not all; method: immunoSEQ multiplex PCR. In the table there are roughly 200,000 clones, just under 90% of which are singletons. Source material: PBMCs or T cells enriched from blood (not recorded which). The source of these receptors is a woman aged 25 to 39 with acute COVID-19.

This clone was recorded a few times. This rearrangement joins TRBV4-1 to TRBJ1-2, with D tentatively TRBD1 (5 bases). Trimming took 8 bases from V and 1 from J, leaving 20 bases between them. CDR3 length equals 16 residues. Germline-derived CDR1 and CDR2 are MGHRA and YSYEKL. The CDR3 reads CASSFPGIADNYGYTF. In DNA, the CDR3 is TGCGCCAGCTCGTTCCCAGGGATTGCCGATAACTATGGCTACACCTTC.

This clone came up a few times. The CDR3 here is CSVVGRLSYEQYF. As DNA, the CDR3 is TGCAGCGTTGTCGGGAGACTCTCATACGAGCAGTACTTC. V usage is TRBV29-1 and J usage is TRBJ2-7; D might be TRBD2 (6 bases). The CDR3 is made up of 13 amino acids. The germline gives CDR1 SQVTM, CDR2 ANQGSEA. Trimming cost V 4 bases and J 4 bases, with 14 bases left between them.

The chain links TRBV11-3 to TRBJ1-1, with a tentative D call TRBD1 (6 bases). The CDR3 has 13 residues. The germline V gene has CDR1 SGHNT and CDR2 YENEEA. V dropped 5 bases and J dropped 4 bases, with 11 bases sitting between them. This chain's CDR3 is CASSGGGGTEAFF. The CDR3 DNA follows: TGTGCCAGCAGCGGGGGAGGGGGCACTGAAGCTTTCTTT.

This clone has only a few counts. This chain joins TRBV5-6 and TRBJ2-7; TRBD1 is a possible D gene (5 bases). The germline CDR1 and CDR2 sequences are SGHDT and YYEEEE. The ends were cut back, 0 bases at V and 1 base at J, with 11 bases in the middle. The CDR3 totals 15 residues. The chain's CDR3 is CASSLVGARSYEQYF. The DNA for the CDR3 is TGTGCCAGCAGCTTGGTAGGGGCAAGATCCTACGAGCAGTACTTC.

The chain recombines TRBV7-2 with TRBJ2-3, with D tentatively TRBD2 (6 bases). CDR1 and CDR2 from the germline V gene are SGHTA and FQGNSA. Trimming left V 8 bases short and J 0 bases short, with 9 bases between. This CDR3 region has 13 residues. The CDR3 region is CASGLPSTDTQYF. The CDR3 nucleotides are TGTGCCAGCGGACTACCCAGCACAGATACGCAGTATTTT.

The chain combines TRBV4-3 with TRBJ1-6; D remains ambiguous. Germline V gene sequence: CDR1 LGHNA, CDR2 YSLEER. This CDR3 is 16 amino acids long. Trimming took off 0 bases at V and 5 bases at J, with 11 bases between the two ends. In DNA, the CDR3 is TGCGCCAGCAGCCAAGATCGCTCAGAAAATAATTCACCCCTCCACTTT. This gives the protein CASSQDRSENNSPLHF.

V is TRBV19 and J is TRBJ2-7; D not resolved. This CDR3 comprises 15 residues. The germline V and J ends were trimmed by 5 bases and 0 bases, with 14 bases remaining between them. Germline V gene data show CDR1 as LNHDA and CDR2 as SQIVND (reference sequence). The CDR3 nucleotides are TGTGCCAGTAGTCCAAGAGTCCGGAGCTCCTACGAGCAGTACTTC. This gives the protein CASSPRVRSSYEQYF.

The rearrangement links TRBV6-5 to TRBJ2-1; 9 nucleotides match TRBD1. V shed 7 bases and J 6 bases; nucleotides not matched to a gene: 10. The CDR3 extends over 15 amino acids. The V gene's germline CDR1 is MNHEY and CDR2 SVGAGI. The CDR3 loop is CASTRTGEGGNEQFF. CDR3 nucleotide sequence: TGTGCCAGCACCCGGACAGGGGAAGGGGGCAATGAGCAGTTCTTC.

The chain links TRBV11-2 to TRBJ1-4; 8 bases are shared with TRBD1. V trimming: 3 bases; J trimming: 8 bases; junction bases outside the gene matches: 5. The CDR3 consists of 14 residues. In germline, CDR1 is SGHAT, CDR2 FQNNGV. The CDR3 DNA reads as TGTGCCAGCAGCTTGGACAGGGTGAAGGAAAAACTGTTTTTT. Its protein is CASSLDRVKEKLFF.

The chain carries TRBV7-2 and TRBJ1-2, with TRBD1 matching over 8 bases. V shed 5 bases and J 3 bases; nucleotides not matched to a gene: 5. CDR3 length: 14 residues. Germline CDR1 is SGHTA and CDR2 is FQGNSA. Here the CDR3 reads CASSAKGQDYGYTF. The DNA for the CDR3 is TGTGCCAGCAGCGCAAAGGGACAGGACTATGGCTACACCTTC.

The chain links TRBV19 to TRBJ1-1, with D possibly TRBD1 on 6 matching bases. This CDR3 is built from 15 residues. The germline V and J ends were trimmed by 4 bases and 0 bases, with 12 bases remaining between them. In germline, CDR1 is LNHDA, CDR2 SQIVND (reference sequence). The CDR3, as DNA: TGTGCCAGTAGTACCTCGGGACATATGAACACTGAAGCTTTCTTT. Protein sequence: CASSTSGHMNTEAFF.

The chain uses TRBV6-2 or TRBV6-3 and TRBJ1-1, with D tentatively TRBD1 (5 bases). CDR3 size: 17 residues. Trimming shortened V by 0 bases and J by 0 bases, and 14 bases separated the two germline ends. Germline V gives CDR1 MNHEY, CDR2 SVGEGT. The CDR3 coding sequence is TGTGCCAGCAGTTACTCGGGGCAGATGTACATGAACACTGAAGCTTTCTTT. Its translation is CASSYSGQMYMNTEAFF.

The gene calls are TRBV20-1 and TRBJ2-1; 9 bases align to TRBD2. The CDR3 loop spans 19 amino acids. With 5 bases clipped from V and 2 bases from J, the junction kept 19 bases outside the gene matches. Germline CDR1 is DFQATT and CDR2 is SNEGSKA (reference sequence). CDR3 sequence reads: CSARAPASGARVTYNEQFF. CDR3 coding DNA: TGCAGTGCTCGTGCCCCGGCTAGCGGGGCCAGGGTCACCTACAATGAGCAGTTCTTC.

The chain links TRBV5-1 to TRBJ2-7; 7 bases match TRBD1. The CDR3 length is 15 residues. V gave up 0 bases and J gave up 1 base; unmatched junction bases: 4. Germline assignment: CDR1 SGHRS and CDR2 YFSETQ. CDR3 region: CASSLEGQVSYEQYF. CDR3 nucleotides: TGCGCCAGCAGCTTGGAAGGACAGGTTTCCTACGAGCAGTACTTC.

This chain links TRBV7-6 with TRBJ1-1, with no clear D. Between the trimmed V and J ends, which lost 0 bases and 0 bases, there was a span of 8 bases. This CDR3 has 15 amino acids. Germline CDR1 and CDR2: SGHVS and FNYEAQ. The chain's CDR3 is CASSLASGLNTEAFF. In DNA form, the CDR3 reads TGTGCCAGCAGCTTAGCGAGCGGGTTGAACACTGAAGCTTTCTTT.

The rearrangement links TRBV6-1 to TRBJ1-6; the match to TRBD1 covers 9 bases. V was pared by 3 bases and J by 7 bases, with 7 bases of the junction left unmatched. The CDR3 extends over 16 amino acids. CDR1 and CDR2 (germline): MNHNS, SASEGT. The CDR3 DNA follows: TGTGCCAGCAGTGAGACGGGACAGGGAGGCAATTCACCCCTCCACTTT. The encoded protein is CASSETGQGGNSPLHF.

This clone was observed a handful of times. The chain joins TRBV25-1 to TRBJ2-1, with a tentative D call TRBD2 (5 bases). Trimming removed 4 bases at V and 5 bases at J, with 9 bases between. Germline V CDR1 and CDR2: MGHDK, SYGVNS. The CDR3 has 13 residues. This CDR3 is CASSALGDNEQFF. The CDR3 DNA is TGTGCCAGCAGTGCTCTCGGGGACAATGAGCAGTTCTTC.

The DNA for the CDR3 is TGTGCCAGCAGTTTATTACGGGCGGGGGGGCCTGGGACCCAGTACTTC. As protein: CASSLLRAGGPGTQYF. The chain joins TRBV27 to TRBJ2-5; TRBD2 matches 9 bases. The germline gives CDR1 MNHEY, CDR2 SMNVEV (reference sequence). The length of the CDR3 is 16 residues. The V gene end was trimmed by 1 base and the J gene end by 7 bases; junction bases not matched to a gene: 10.

J is TRBJ2-7 and V is TRBV7-8; D gene uncertain. The ends were cut back, 10 bases at V and 1 base at J, with 14 bases in the middle. CDR1 SGHVS and CDR2 FQNEAQ come from the germline V gene. The CDR3 contains 13 residues. CDR3 nucleotides: TGTGCCACACAAACAACCCTTTCCTACGAGCAGTACTTC. It specifies CATQTTLSYEQYF.